The subject of this entry is one TCR beta chain. The CDR3 is 14 amino acids. Germline CDR1 SGHAT, CDR2 FQNNGV. The V end lost 1 base, the J end lost 5 bases, and 12 bases lay between the germline ends. As handled by the study authors: The authors estimated nucleated cell counts from reference gene primer amplification. TCRdb's table, derived via immunoSEQ multiplex PCR, lists solely in-frame clones and lacks some. V and J calls and clone size are as listed in that table; D and trimming were resolved from the DNA. The data show approximately 200,000 clones, 88% seen once. The data stem from a study of blood T cell repertoires in COVID-19.

The TCR comes from a woman aged 25 to 45 who had been exposed to COVID-19. The gene calls are TRBV11-2 and TRBJ2-7; tentative D call: TRBD1 (6 bases). Material for sequencing was PBMCs or T cells enriched from blood (not recorded which). The CDR3 coding sequence is TGTGCCAGCAGCTTAGTAGGGGGACGCCACGAGCAGTACTTC. Translating it yields CASSLVGGRHEQYF.